This T cell receptor beta chain stems from a study of blood T cell repertoires in COVID-19. As for the study in general: Sites in the United States, Italy and Spain provided acute and convalescent COVID-19 samples.

Which cohort a participant joined came from the clinical history participants gave. The table came from immunoSEQ multiplex PCR; TCRdb's copy has only in-frame clones and leaves some out. The data show approximately 220,000 clones, with roughly 85% seen just once and about 17% held by the top ten. The junction had 5 bases not matched to a gene; V was cut back by 8 bases and J by 5 bases. The CDR3 consists of 12 residues. Germline lookup yields CDR1 SNHLY and CDR2 FYNNEI. The sequencing input was PBMCs or T cells enriched from blood (not recorded which). The rearrangement uses TRBV2 and TRBJ1-2; 7 nucleotides match TRBD1. The TCR comes from a man aged 35-49 years who had recovered from COVID-19. CDR3 loop: CASDREGYGYTF. Here the CDR3 DNA reads TGTGCCAGCGACAGGGAAGGGTATGGCTACACCTTC.